Following are 20 T cell receptor beta chains from one sample sequenced in a study of T cell repertoires in cytomegalovirus infection. The antigens these receptors bind are not known. A single record per CDR3 protein comes from TCRdb applying MiXCR to the reads. The profile covers about 890,000 distinct CDR3 sequences, with approximately 32% appearing a single time and 13% taken by the ten largest. Source: cultured CD8+ T cells from PBMCs, taken from culture after CMV antigen stimulation. The receptors derive from a human donor in good health (CMV status not recorded). Some clones in this sample may be carry-over from other donors' samples.

This clonotype was observed a handful of times. V is TRBV4-1 and J is TRBJ2-1, with TRBD2 matching over 7 bases. This CDR3 is 14 amino acids long. V shed 5 bases, J shed 9 bases, and the junction held 10 bases outside the gene matches. The germline gives CDR1 MGHRA, CDR2 YSYEKL. The CDR3 region is CASSRTRGTVEQFF. The CDR3 DNA reads as TGCGCCAGCAGCAGGACTAGAGGAACTGTTGAGCAGTTCTTC.

This clonotype came up many times. The rearrangement uses TRBV7-9 and TRBJ1-5; a possible D gene is TRBD1 (5 bases). Trimming stripped 1 base from V and 0 bases from J, with 10 bases between. This CDR3 spans 16 amino acids. CDR1 is SEHNR and CDR2 is FQNEAQ in the germline V gene (reference sequence). CDR3 in DNA: TGTGCCAGCAGCTTAGGAACAGGTGATAGCAATCAGCCCCAGCATTTT. Its protein is CASSLGTGDSNQPQHF.

This chain joins TRBV6-2 or TRBV6-3 and TRBJ2-5, with D tentatively TRBD2 (5 bases). The germline V gene has CDR1 MNHEY and CDR2 SVGEGT. The CDR3 contains 14 residues. V was trimmed by 2 bases and J by 2 bases, leaving 9 bases between them. In nucleotides, the CDR3 is TGTGCCAGCAGTTACCGAGGGCAACAAGAGACCCAGTACTTC. Its protein product is CASSYRGQQETQYF.

On this clonotype: The DNA is omitted, as the CDR3 cannot be located on it reliably, and the CDR3 follows TCRdb's listing. The chain is built from TRBV7-9 and TRBJ2-6; the DNA was not compared with TRBD1, the D call given in the table. Germline V CDR1 and CDR2: SEHNR, FQNEAQ (reference sequence). Ends included, the CDR3 has 16 residues. The CDR3 region is CASSFGGGAGANVQTF.

This chain joins TRBV7-8 and TRBJ1-1; no definite D call. CDR3 length: 15 amino acids. The germline V gene encodes CDR1 SGHVS and CDR2 FQNEAQ. Trimming stripped 6 bases from V and 1 base from J, with 15 bases between. The CDR3 DNA follows: TGTGCCAGCAGACTTAACCCAGAAAGGAACACTGAAGCTTTCTTT. It translates to CASRLNPERNTEAFF.

The chain joins TRBV28 to TRBJ2-6; D is perhaps TRBD1 (6 bases). The CDR3 is 18 amino acids. Germline loops: CDR1 MDHEN, CDR2 SYDVKM. Trimming left V 2 bases short and J 0 bases short, with 14 bases between. CDR3 sequence (DNA): TGTGCCAGCAGTTTAATAGGGGGTAAATTCTCTGGGGCCAACGTCCTGACTTTC. It translates to CASSLIGGKFSGANVLTF.

The J gene is TRBJ1-2, the V gene TRBV19, with D tentatively TRBD1 (5 bases). Germline lookup yields CDR1 LNHDA and CDR2 SQIVND (reference sequence). CDR3 length: 17 amino acids. V was cut by 5 bases and J by 2 bases, with 21 bases left in between. The CDR3 reads CASSFSMGTAANYGYTF. In DNA form, the CDR3 reads TGTGCCAGTAGTTTCTCGATGGGGACGGCCGCCAACTATGGCTACACCTTC.

The chain uses TRBV19 and TRBJ1-3; D remains ambiguous. The CDR3 runs to 14 residues. V lost 7 bases to trimming and J lost 4 bases, with 14 bases between them. From germline, CDR1 is LNHDA and CDR2 SQIVND (reference sequence). CDR3 sequence: CASMRRSGGNTIYF. DNA for the CDR3: TGTGCCAGTATGAGAAGGTCGGGAGGAAACACCATATATTTT.

V is TRBV28 and J is TRBJ2-7, with D tentatively TRBD1 (6 bases). V dropped 5 bases and J dropped 3 bases, with 14 bases sitting between them. The CDR3 covers 14 residues. CDR1 is MDHEN, CDR2 SYDVKM, per germline. The CDR3: CASSPGRTDYEQYV. The CDR3 region has the DNA TGTGCCAGCAGTCCCGGAAGGACAGACTACGAGCAGTACGTC.

The sample holds a few counts of this clonotype. This sequence joins TRBV12-3 or TRBV12-4 and TRBJ1-4, with D maybe TRBD1 (5 bases). The CDR3 totals 15 residues. Trimming removed 5 bases at V and 0 bases at J, with 10 bases between. CDR3 sequence (DNA): TGTGCCAGCAGTGGACGGGGGTCAACTAATGAAAAACTGTTTTTT. This encodes CASSGRGSTNEKLFF.

This clonotype was detected a few times. This chain joins TRBV5-4 and TRBJ2-3; tentatively, D is TRBD2 (5 bases). The CDR3 extends over 18 amino acids. Germline CDR1 SGHNT, CDR2 YYREEE (reference sequence). Trimming shortened V by 0 bases and J by 2 bases, and 19 bases separated the two germline ends. Written as DNA, the CDR3 is TGTGCCAGCAGCTTGGGGTTTGGGAGAATACAACACACAGATACGCAGTATTTT. This sequence encodes CASSLGFGRIQHTDTQYF. Together with reference TRBV5-4 and TRBJ2-3, the CDR3 gives the full variable domain: ETGVTQSPTHLIKTRGQQVTLRCSSQSGHNTVSWYQQALGQGPQFIFQYYREEENGRGNFPPRFSGLQFPNYSSELNVNALELDDSALYLCASSLGFGRIQHTDTQYFGPGTRLTVL.

This clonotype was recorded a few times. The J gene is TRBJ2-2, the V gene TRBV19; D is ambiguous. Germline assignment: CDR1 LNHDA and CDR2 SQIVND (reference sequence). Trimming stripped 1 base from V and 6 bases from J, with 6 bases between. The CDR3 extends over 13 amino acids. CDR3 sequence (DNA): TGTGCCAGTAGTATAGGGAGTCCCGGGGAGCTGTTTTTT. This gives the protein CASSIGSPGELFF.

This clonotype was seen ten or more times. The V gene is TRBV7-6, the J gene TRBJ2-3, with 9 positions matching TRBD2. This CDR3 is built from 18 residues. V shed 5 bases, J shed 2 bases, and the junction held 14 bases outside the gene matches. The germline V gene encodes CDR1 SGHVS and CDR2 FNYEAQ. The DNA of the CDR3 is TGTGCCAGCAGCCCTACGATCGGACTAGCGAGTTTCACAGATACGCAGTATTTT. This translates into CASSPTIGLASFTDTQYF.

This clonotype was counted many times. The rearrangement joins TRBV6-5 to TRBJ2-3; D remains unclear. Looked up from germline, CDR1 is MNHEY and CDR2 is SVGAGI. The V and J ends lost 0 bases and 1 base respectively, with 8 bases between them. The CDR3 consists of 15 residues. DNA for the CDR3: TGTGCCAGCAGTTACTCCGGTCGCCGCACAGATACGCAGTATTTT. It specifies CASSYSGRRTDTQYF.

The J gene is TRBJ2-7, the V gene TRBV27; 9 positions agree with TRBD2. The V gene end was trimmed by 3 bases and the J gene end by 7 bases; junction bases not matched to a gene: 13. Per germline, CDR1 MNHEY and CDR2 SMNVEV (reference sequence). The CDR3 consists of 16 residues. Here the CDR3 reads CASSLTTIAGEREQYV. CDR3 nucleotide sequence: TGTGCCAGCAGTTTGACGACTATAGCGGGGGAGAGGGAGCAGTACGTC.

This sequence joins TRBV27 and TRBJ1-6, with 7 positions matching TRBD1. Per the germline V gene, CDR1 is MNHEY and CDR2 is SMNVEV (reference sequence). After removal of 3 bases from V and 10 bases from J, the junction contained 6 bases not matched to a gene. The CDR3 is made up of 14 amino acids. The DNA for the CDR3 is TGTGCCAGCAGTTTCGGGACAGTGGGCTCACCCCTCCACTTT. It translates to CASSFGTVGSPLHF.

Ten or more counts support this clonotype. This chain uses TRBV7-9 with TRBJ2-2, with D unclear. There are 14 residues in the CDR3. V lost 4 bases and J 6 bases, leaving 12 bases between the germline ends. Looked up from germline, CDR1 is SEHNR and CDR2 is FQNEAQ (reference sequence). The CDR3 DNA reads TGTGCCAGCAGCTGGACCATGGAAGCCGGGGAGCTGTTTTTT. The encoded protein is CASSWTMEAGELFF.

This clonotype was detected a few times. The chain has TRBV11-1 and TRBJ2-5; 11 nucleotides align to TRBD2. The CDR3 has 17 residues. From germline, CDR1 is SGHAT and CDR2 FQDESV (reference sequence). V lost 0 bases and J lost 1; bases outside the gene matches: 4. The CDR3 bases are TGTGCCAGCAGCTTAGCGCAACTAGCGGGGGTCCAAGAGACCCAGTACTTC. This sequence encodes CASSLAQLAGVQETQYF.

The table lists this clonotype with a few counts. The chain combines TRBV6-2 or TRBV6-3 with TRBJ1-5; a weak D match, TRBD1 (6 bases). The CDR3 contains 14 residues. Per the germline V gene, CDR1 is MNHEY and CDR2 is SVGEGT. Trimming took 0 bases from V and 7 from J, leaving 10 bases between them. The CDR3 sequence: CASSYSAGGQPQHF. CDR3 coding DNA: TGTGCCAGCAGTTACTCAGCGGGGGGCCAGCCCCAGCATTTT.

Worth noting for this clonotype: A clone one base away is much larger, so this may be a read error. The chain links TRBV6-2 or TRBV6-3 to TRBJ2-7; D is unresolved. Per the germline V gene, CDR1 is MNHEY and CDR2 is SVGEGT. The CDR3 has 13 amino acids. Trimming took 2 bases from V and 1 from J, leaving 6 bases between them. In DNA, the CDR3 is TGTGCCAGCAGTTACGGGCAGTCCTACGAGCAGTACGTC. Translation gives CASSYGQSYEQYV.